A single sample is the source of the 10 T cell receptor beta chains below, sequenced in a study of graft-versus-host responses after intestinal transplantation. Antigens for these TCRs are unknown. Clones were sequenced by immunoSEQ multiplex PCR, and TCRdb holds only the in-frame ones, with some missing. The sample yields about 70,000 clones, 90% seen once. The material sequenced was unstimulated CD8+ T cells sorted from spleen or lymph node cells, taken before transplant. The receptors originated from a human donor who was the organ donor for an intestinal transplant.

The V call is TRBV13, the J call TRBJ2-3, with 11 bases aligning to TRBD2. The CDR3 runs 19 residues. Germline V gene data show CDR1 as PRHDT and CDR2 as FYEKMQ (reference sequence). V lost 2 bases, J lost 0 bases, and 10 bases stayed unmatched. The CDR3 DNA reads TGTGCCAGCAGCTTATTTTTAGCGGGGGGGCCCTATAGCACAGATACGCAGTATTTT. Its translation is CASSLFLAGGPYSTDTQYF.

V and J are TRBV7-9 and TRBJ1-6, with TRBD1 identical over 7 bases. This CDR3 has 18 amino acids. The J segment lost 3 bases and the V segment lost 1 base, leaving 9 bases of the junction unmatched. Per germline, CDR1 SEHNR and CDR2 FQNEAQ (reference sequence). CDR3 protein: CASSLEGTALLYNSPLHF. DNA for the CDR3: TGTGCCAGCAGCTTAGAAGGGACAGCCCTTCTCTATAATTCACCCCTCCACTTT.

This clone was seen once. V and J are TRBV19 and TRBJ2-4; 9 positions match TRBD1. Germline CDR1 is LNHDA and CDR2 is SQIVND (reference sequence). The CDR3 consists of 21 residues. Unmatched junction bases numbered 28, after V lost 8 bases and J lost 5 bases. CDR3 coding DNA: TGTGCCAGTGTAACAGGGGGCGAACGAGCCCTACACCCTTCCTGCCAAAACATTCAGTACTTC. As protein: CASVTGGERALHPSCQNIQYF.

The J gene is TRBJ1-1, the V gene TRBV2; no firm D call. Trimming shortened V by 3 bases and J by 1 base, and 9 bases separated the two germline ends. The germline V gene encodes CDR1 SNHLY and CDR2 FYNNEI. The length of the CDR3 is 14 residues. The CDR3 DNA reads as TGTGCCAGCAGTGACAGTGGAGAGAACACTGAAGCTTTCTTT. Residues: CASSDSGENTEAFF.

The CDR3 loop reads CASSVSLNTEAFF. DNA for the CDR3: TGTGCCAGCAGTGTTAGTCTGAACACTGAAGCTTTCTTT. The gene calls are TRBV6-4 and TRBJ1-1; no firm D call. Germline V gives CDR1 MRHNA, CDR2 SNTAGT. The V end was cut by 4 bases, the J end by 0 bases, with 6 bases between. This CDR3 comprises 13 residues.

The genes are TRBV29-1 and TRBJ2-3; TRBD1 might be the D (5 bases). Trimming pared 5 bases from V and 0 bases from J, leaving 9 bases between. There are 13 residues in the CDR3. Germline values: CDR1 SQVTM, CDR2 ANQGSEA. The CDR3 is CSVTRESTDTQYF. In DNA, the CDR3 is TGCAGCGTTACCAGGGAAAGCACAGATACGCAGTATTTT.

The rearrangement links TRBV7-9 to TRBJ1-2, with no clear D. The CDR3 contains 16 residues. V was clipped by 5 bases and J by 2 bases, with 18 bases between them. Per germline, CDR1 SEHNR and CDR2 FQNEAQ (reference sequence). CDR3 sequence: CASSTSDRGKNYGYTF. The CDR3 DNA reads TGTGCCAGCAGCACCTCGGACCGAGGGAAAAACTATGGCTACACCTTC.

This clone was counted only a few times. The chain couples TRBV10-3 to TRBJ1-2, with D unresolved. Trimming shortened V by 0 bases and J by 8 bases, and 19 bases separated the two germline ends. Germline V gives CDR1 ENHRY, CDR2 SYGVKD. The CDR3 is 16 amino acids. CDR3 in amino acids: CAISESTQPVGEGYTF. CDR3 sequence (DNA): TGTGCCATCAGTGAGTCGACGCAGCCGGTTGGGGAGGGCTACACCTTC.

The chain couples TRBV4-2 to TRBJ1-6, with 8 bases matching TRBD1. CDR1 is LGHNA and CDR2 is YNFKEQ in the germline V gene. The CDR3 runs 17 residues. With V trimmed by 0 bases and J by 8 bases, 9 bases remained unmatched. The CDR3 nucleotides are TGTGCCAGCAGCCAAGATGGCCTGCAGGGGGCTTATTCACCCCTCCACTTT. Amino acid sequence: CASSQDGLQGAYSPLHF.

The genes are TRBV7-8 and TRBJ1-3, with 10 bases fitting TRBD1. The CDR3 sequence is 17 residues long. The V gene end was trimmed by 3 bases and the J gene end by 1 base; junction bases not matched to a gene: 6. CDR1 and CDR2 from the germline V gene are SGHVS and FQNEAQ. The CDR3 DNA follows: TGTGCCAGCAGCTTTTATCCGGGACAGGGGTCTGGAAACACCATATATTTT. Residues: CASSFYPGQGSGNTIYF.